This T cell receptor (beta chain) was recorded in a study of T-cell memory formation after mild COVID-19. General study findings and limits: CD4+ clones that contracted lay mainly in CM and EM; CD8+ ones lay in EMRA. Pre-infection memory already had some responding clones, implying cross-reactive memory joined.

TCRdb ran MiXCR on the 5' RACE reads and lists one entry per CDR3 protein. The sample gives around 60,000 distinct CDR3 sequences, more than 8% of which show up once; more than 0.95% is in the top ten. Per germline, CDR1 SEHNR and CDR2 FQNEAQ (reference sequence). The CDR3 runs 13 residues. With 0 bases removed from V and 9 bases from J, the gap between germline ends came to 11 bases. To note about this clonotype: Its antigen is unknown.

The sequenced sample was PBMCs or a T cell subset sorted from them (not recorded which). The source of this sequence is a man aged 18 to 29 who had mild COVID-19 (a few samples of this study predate the infection). Cell type and time point are not known. The gene calls are TRBV7-9 and TRBJ1-1; D remains unclear. CDR3 in amino acids: CASSLARANQAFF. Here the CDR3 DNA reads TGTGCCAGCAGCTTAGCGCGGGCTAACCAAGCTTTCTTT.